Presented here are 4 T cell receptor beta chains from one specimen sequenced in a study of blood T cell repertoires in COVID-19. TCRdb's copy holds only in-frame clones and misses some; the assay was immunoSEQ multiplex PCR. This sample has more than 150,000 clones, with about 90% found just once. Material: PBMCs or T cells enriched from blood (not recorded which). These receptor sequences come from a woman in her 30s who had recovered from COVID-19.

The chain is built from TRBV15 and TRBJ1-4, with no clear D. Germline V CDR1 and CDR2: LNHNV, YYDKDF (reference sequence). Trimming took 5 bases from V and 0 from J, leaving 13 bases between them. The CDR3 loop spans 16 amino acids. As DNA, the CDR3 is TGTGCCACCAGCCTGACATCAATTGCAACTAATGAAAAACTGTTTTTT. Translated, it gives CATSLTSIATNEKLFF.

CDR3 loop: CASSRYTSGVNTGELFF. CDR3 in DNA: TGCGCCAGCAGCCGCTACACTAGCGGGGTGAACACCGGGGAGCTGTTTTTT. The chain has TRBV4-1 and TRBJ2-2, with 10 bases matching TRBD2. This CDR3 is built from 17 residues. Per the germline V gene, CDR1 is MGHRA and CDR2 is YSYEKL. V gave up 4 bases and J gave up 1 base; unmatched junction bases: 6.

This chain uses TRBV18 with TRBJ1-1; D is uncertain. Germline CDR1 and CDR2: KGHSH and LQKENI. The CDR3 is 15 amino acids. V dropped 6 bases and J dropped 0 bases, with 14 bases sitting between them. CDR3 sequence reads: CASSHNSPLNTEAFF. The CDR3 region has the DNA TGTGCCAGCTCCCACAACAGCCCGCTGAACACTGAAGCTTTCTTT.

This chain connects TRBV18 to TRBJ1-2; unclear D gene. V was clipped by 3 bases and J by 2 bases, with 10 bases between them. Per germline, CDR1 KGHSH and CDR2 LQKENI. This CDR3 has 14 amino acids. CDR3 sequence: CASSPYTHNYGYTF. CDR3 DNA: TGTGCCAGCTCACCGTACACGCACAACTATGGCTACACCTTC.